What follows are 9 T cell receptor beta chains derived from one specimen sequenced in a study of blood T cell repertoires in COVID-19. The data were produced by immunoSEQ multiplex PCR, yet TCRdb's version contains in-frame clones alone and is incomplete. The table records under 450,000 clones, about nine tenths of them present only once. Sequencing used peripheral blood. These receptors came from a woman in her forties or fifties with COVID-19, enrolled during active disease.

This chain connects TRBV27 to TRBJ2-7; 11 bases fit TRBD2. The junction had 6 bases not matched to a gene; V was cut back by 6 bases and J by 5 bases. The CDR3 totals 14 residues. CDR1 is MNHEY, CDR2 SMNVEV, per germline (reference sequence). The CDR3 sequence is CASSLPGLADEQYF. CDR3 DNA: TGTGCCAGCAGCCTACCGGGACTAGCGGACGAGCAGTACTTC.

The rearrangement links TRBV5-6 to TRBJ2-1; 7 nucleotides agree with TRBD1. With 4 bases clipped from V and 4 bases from J, the junction kept 5 bases outside the gene matches. Germline V lookup: CDR1 SGHDT, CDR2 YYEEEE. The CDR3 spans 14 residues. The chain's CDR3 is CASSPGTDYNEQFF. CDR3 DNA sequence: TGTGCCAGCAGCCCAGGGACAGATTACAATGAGCAGTTCTTC.

In its sample, this clone was seen a few times. V and J are TRBV28 and TRBJ1-3; no reliable D call. Looked up from germline, CDR1 is MDHEN and CDR2 is SYDVKM. The CDR3 totals 14 residues. V dropped 2 bases and J dropped 0 bases, with 5 bases sitting between them. CDR3 protein: CASSLMSSGNTIYF. CDR3 nucleotide sequence: TGTGCCAGCAGTTTAATGAGCTCTGGAAACACCATATATTTT.

The chain recombines TRBV28 with TRBJ1-2; D might be TRBD1 (6 bases). CDR1 and CDR2 (germline): MDHEN, SYDVKM. Trimming pared 3 bases from V and 7 bases from J, leaving 12 bases between. CDR3 length: 13 amino acids. DNA for the CDR3: TGTGCCAGCAGTTTGGGGGGGGCGCCTGGCTACACCTTC. This sequence encodes CASSLGGAPGYTF.

The chain links TRBV19 to TRBJ2-5; tentatively, D is TRBD2 (6 bases). This CDR3 has 15 residues. Trimming took 6 bases from V and 0 from J, leaving 14 bases between them. Germline CDR1 LNHDA, CDR2 SQIVND (reference sequence). This CDR3 reads CASSSAGGYQETQYF. The CDR3 region has the DNA TGTGCCAGTAGCTCAGCCGGGGGTTACCAAGAGACCCAGTACTTC.

The chain carries TRBV5-1 and TRBJ2-7; 9 bases agree with TRBD2. J was trimmed by 3 bases and V by 2 bases; bases with no gene match: 6. Germline assignment: CDR1 SGHRS and CDR2 YFSETQ. The CDR3 is 15 amino acids. This CDR3 is CASSLDGTSFYEQYF. The CDR3 DNA reads as TGCGCCAGCAGCTTAGACGGGACTAGCTTCTACGAGCAGTACTTC.

The chain combines TRBV11-3 with TRBJ2-1, with 7 bases identical to TRBD2. The germline gives CDR1 SGHNT, CDR2 YENEEA. V shed 3 bases, J shed 4 bases, and the junction held 3 bases outside the gene matches. This CDR3 has 14 residues. The CDR3 DNA sequence: TGTGCCAGCAGCTTGGCTAGCGGATACAATGAGCAGTTCTTC. This codes for CASSLASGYNEQFF.

The V call is TRBV5-6, the J call TRBJ2-7; the match to TRBD2 covers 8 bases. With 4 bases clipped from V and 10 bases from J, the junction kept 13 bases outside the gene matches. The length of the CDR3 is 14 residues. Per germline, CDR1 SGHDT and CDR2 YYEEEE. The CDR3 region is CASSRGGLESFQYF. The CDR3 region has the DNA TGTGCCAGCAGCCGGGGGGGCCTTGAATCATTTCAGTACTTC.

This chain connects TRBV5-4 to TRBJ1-2; D uncertain. The CDR3 loop spans 15 amino acids. Germline V CDR1 and CDR2: SGHNT, YYREEE (reference sequence). V dropped 0 bases and J dropped 3 bases, with 12 bases sitting between them. CDR3 region: CASSLGSSSDYGYTF. As DNA, the CDR3 is TGTGCCAGCAGCTTGGGATCGAGTTCGGACTATGGCTACACCTTC.